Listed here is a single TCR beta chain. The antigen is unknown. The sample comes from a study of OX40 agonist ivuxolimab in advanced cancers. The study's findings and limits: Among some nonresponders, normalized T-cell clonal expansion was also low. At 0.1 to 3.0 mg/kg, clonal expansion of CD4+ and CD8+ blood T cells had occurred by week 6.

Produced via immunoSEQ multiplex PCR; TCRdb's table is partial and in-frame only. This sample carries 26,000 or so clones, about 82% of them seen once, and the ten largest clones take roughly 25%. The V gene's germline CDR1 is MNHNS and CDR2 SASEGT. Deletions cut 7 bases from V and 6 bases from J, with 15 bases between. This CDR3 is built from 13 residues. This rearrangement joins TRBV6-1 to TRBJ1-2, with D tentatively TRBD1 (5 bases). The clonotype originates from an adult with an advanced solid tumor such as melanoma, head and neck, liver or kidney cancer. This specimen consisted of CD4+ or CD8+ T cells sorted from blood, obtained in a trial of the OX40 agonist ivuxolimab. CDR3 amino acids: CASKFAGYHGYTF. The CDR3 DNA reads TGTGCCAGCAAGTTCGCAGGGTACCATGGCTACACCTTC.